A selection of T cell receptor beta chains follows, all from one sample in a study of blood T cell repertoires in COVID-19. This table comes from immunoSEQ multiplex PCR, and its TCRdb copy is limited to in-frame clones, with some not included. In the table there are approximately 140,000 clones, almost 90% of which are singletons. Sequenced sample: peripheral blood. These receptors were obtained from a man between 50 and 59 years old with active or convalescent COVID-19. The CDR3 runs from the conserved cysteine through the conserved F or W. Each record gives: J gene, clone size, V gene, D gene, CDR3 DNA, CDR3 protein. D genes are given only for firm matches. Clone size is stated in some rows and not others, as once, few, many or a class when expanded.

TRBJ2-3	-	TRBV6-6	TRBD1	TGTGCCAGCAGTTACAAGGGACAGGGTGGCCGTGATACGCAGTATTTT	CASSYKGQGGRDTQYF
TRBJ2-7	-	TRBV6-2/TRBV6-3	-	TGTGCCAGCAGTCCCGCAGGGGATGAGCAGTACTTC	CASSPAGDEQYF
TRBJ2-1	-	TRBV11-2	TRBD2	TGTGCCAGCAGCTTAGATAGCGGGAGGGCCGGTGAGCAGTTCTTC	CASSLDSGRAGEQFF
TRBJ1-5	-	TRBV5-8	-	TGTGCCAGCAGCCCTCTCCCCAATAGACAAGGCAATCAGCCCCAGCATTTT	CASSPLPNRQGNQPQHF
TRBJ2-2	-	TRBV18	-	TGTGCCAGCTCACCGGGCGTCGGAGGGACCGGGGAGCTGTTTTTT	CASSPGVGGTGELFF
TRBJ2-5	-	TRBV18	TRBD2	TGTGCCAGCTCACAGACTAGCTTAGAGACCCAGTACTTC	CASSQTSLETQYF
TRBJ1-2	-	TRBV30	TRBD1	TGTGCCTGGAGTCGGACAGGGTCCCCCTATGGCTACACCTTC	CAWSRTGSPYGYTF
TRBJ1-5	-	TRBV4-1	TRBD1	TGCGCCAGCAGCCAGGAGGGGACAGCCCTGGGGCAGCCCCAGCATTTT	CASSQEGTALGQPQHF
TRBJ1-5	-	TRBV2	-	TGTGCCAGCAGGGGGTGGGGGCAACTTAGCAATCAGCCCCAGCATTTT	CASRGWGQLSNQPQHF
TRBJ1-1	-	TRBV30	TRBD1	TGTGCCTGGAGTGCGAGGGCAGGGGGCATGAACACTGAAGCTTTCTTT	CAWSARAGGMNTEAFF
TRBJ1-5	-	TRBV28	-	TGTGCCAGCAGTTTATCGGTTCAGCCCCAGCATTTT	CASSLSVQPQHF
TRBJ2-3	-	TRBV21-1	-	TGTGCCAGCAGCAGTGGACAGGGGGAGACAGATACGCAGTATTTT	CASSSGQGETDTQYF
TRBJ1-3	few	TRBV3-1/TRBV3-2	-	TGTGCCAGCAGCCAAGGCAGGGCTGGAAACACCATATATTTT	CASSQGRAGNTIYF
TRBJ1-5	-	TRBV18	-	TGTGCCAGCTCACCCCTTGGACCGGGGAATTCTCAGCCCCAGCATTTT	CASSPLGPGNSQPQHF
TRBJ2-3	-	TRBV19	-	TGTGCCACTAAGGACAATGCCCGCACAGATACGCAGTATTTT	CATKDNARTDTQYF
TRBJ2-1	-	TRBV11-2	TRBD2	TGTGCCAGCAGCTTATCTGGACTAGCGGGAGGGAAGGATGAGCAGTTCTTC	CASSLSGLAGGKDEQFF
TRBJ1-6	-	TRBV7-8	TRBD1	TGTGCCAGCAGCTTAGTATCCACAGGGGCGGATTCACCCCTCCACTTT	CASSLVSTGADSPLHF
TRBJ2-7	-	TRBV4-3	TRBD2	TGCGCCAGCAGCGATAGCGGGGCCACCCTCGAGCAGTACTTC	CASSDSGATLEQYF
TRBJ2-7	once	TRBV19	TRBD2	TGTGCCAGTAGCCCTAGCGGGAGGACTTCCTACGAGCAGTACTTC	CASSPSGRTSYEQYF
TRBJ1-6	many	TRBV7-9	-	TGTGCCACCGCAGATAATAATTCACCCCTCCACTTT	CATADNNSPLHF
TRBJ2-1	few	TRBV2	TRBD2	TGTGCCAGCAGTCGCCTAGCGGGCGCAAACAATGAGCAGTTCTTC	CASSRLAGANNEQFF
TRBJ2-7	-	TRBV6-5	-	TGTGCCAGCAGTTATGGGGGCAGGGTGTCAGAAGAGCAGTACTTC	CASSYGGRVSEEQYF